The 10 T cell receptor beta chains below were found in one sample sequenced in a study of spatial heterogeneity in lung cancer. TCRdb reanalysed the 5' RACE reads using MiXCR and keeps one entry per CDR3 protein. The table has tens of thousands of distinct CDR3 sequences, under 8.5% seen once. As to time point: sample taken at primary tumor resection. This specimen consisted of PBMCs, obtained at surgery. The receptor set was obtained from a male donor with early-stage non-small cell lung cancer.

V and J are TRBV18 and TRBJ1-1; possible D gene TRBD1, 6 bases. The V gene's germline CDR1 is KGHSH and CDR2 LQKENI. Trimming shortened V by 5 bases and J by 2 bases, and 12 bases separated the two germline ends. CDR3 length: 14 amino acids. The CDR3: CASSSTGPNTEAFF. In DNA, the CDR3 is TGTGCCAGCTCATCAACAGGGCCCAACACTGAAGCTTTCTTT.

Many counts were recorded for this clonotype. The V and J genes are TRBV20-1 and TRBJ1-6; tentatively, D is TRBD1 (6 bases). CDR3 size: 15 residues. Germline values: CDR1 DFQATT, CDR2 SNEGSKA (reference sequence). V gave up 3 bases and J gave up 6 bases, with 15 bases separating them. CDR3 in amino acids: CSASYSTGSNSPLHF. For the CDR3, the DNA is TGCAGTGCTAGCTATTCTACAGGGAGTAATTCACCCCTCCACTTT.

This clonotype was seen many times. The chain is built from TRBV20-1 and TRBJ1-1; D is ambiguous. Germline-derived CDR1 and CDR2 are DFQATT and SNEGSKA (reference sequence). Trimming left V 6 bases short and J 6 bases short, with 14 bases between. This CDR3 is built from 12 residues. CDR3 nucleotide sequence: TGCAGTGCCCTAAAGCCAAGTTCTGAAGCTTTCTTT. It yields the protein CSALKPSSEAFF.

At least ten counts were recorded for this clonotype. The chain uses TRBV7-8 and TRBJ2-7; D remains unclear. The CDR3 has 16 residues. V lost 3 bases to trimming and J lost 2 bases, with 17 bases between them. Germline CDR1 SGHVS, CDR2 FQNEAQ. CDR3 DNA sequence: TGTGCCAGCAGCTTTCCCCGCCTAGTACGACCCTACGAGCAGTACTTC. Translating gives CASSFPRLVRPYEQYF.

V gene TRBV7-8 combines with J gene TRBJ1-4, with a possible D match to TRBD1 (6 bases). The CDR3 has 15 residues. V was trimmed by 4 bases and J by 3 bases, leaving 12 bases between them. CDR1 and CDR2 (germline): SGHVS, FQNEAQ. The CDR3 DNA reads TGTGCCAGCAGCTCATACAGGGCATCTAATGAAAAACTGTTTTTT. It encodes CASSSYRASNEKLFF.

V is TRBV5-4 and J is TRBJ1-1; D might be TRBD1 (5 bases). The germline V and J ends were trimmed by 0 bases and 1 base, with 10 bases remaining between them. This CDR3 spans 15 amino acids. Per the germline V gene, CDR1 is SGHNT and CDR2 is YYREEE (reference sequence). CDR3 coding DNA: TGTGCCAGCAGCTTGGAGCGGGGCCCGAACACTGAAGCTTTCTTT. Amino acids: CASSLERGPNTEAFF.

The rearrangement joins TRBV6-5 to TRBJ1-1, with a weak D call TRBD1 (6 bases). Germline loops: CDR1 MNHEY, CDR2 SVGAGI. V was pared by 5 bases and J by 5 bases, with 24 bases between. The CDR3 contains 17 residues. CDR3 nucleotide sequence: TGTGCCAGCAGTGTACAGGGTGGAAGCCTGCCTCTGACTGAAGCTTTCTTT. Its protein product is CASSVQGGSLPLTEAFF.

CDR3 bases: TGTGCCAGCAGCCTTAACAGGGGAGCTAACTATGGCTACACCTTC. Amino acid sequence: CASSLNRGANYGYTF. The V gene is TRBV12-3 or TRBV12-4, the J gene TRBJ1-2; TRBD1 agrees at 7 bases. CDR3 size: 15 residues. The V gene end was trimmed by 6 bases and the J gene end by 0 bases; junction bases not matched to a gene: 7.

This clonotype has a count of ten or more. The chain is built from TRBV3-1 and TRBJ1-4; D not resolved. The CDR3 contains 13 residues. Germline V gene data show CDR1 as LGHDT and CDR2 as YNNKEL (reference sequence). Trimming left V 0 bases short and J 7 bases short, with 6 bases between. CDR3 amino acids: CASSQEGLEKLFF. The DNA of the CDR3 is TGTGCCAGCAGCCAAGAAGGCCTTGAAAAACTGTTTTTT.

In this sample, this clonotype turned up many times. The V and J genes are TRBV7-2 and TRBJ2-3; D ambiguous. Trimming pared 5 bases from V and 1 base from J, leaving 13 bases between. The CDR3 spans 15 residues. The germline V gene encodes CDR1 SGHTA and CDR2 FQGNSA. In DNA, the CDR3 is TGTGCCAGCAGCCATGACTCTGGGGGCACAGATACGCAGTATTTT. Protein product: CASSHDSGGTDTQYF.